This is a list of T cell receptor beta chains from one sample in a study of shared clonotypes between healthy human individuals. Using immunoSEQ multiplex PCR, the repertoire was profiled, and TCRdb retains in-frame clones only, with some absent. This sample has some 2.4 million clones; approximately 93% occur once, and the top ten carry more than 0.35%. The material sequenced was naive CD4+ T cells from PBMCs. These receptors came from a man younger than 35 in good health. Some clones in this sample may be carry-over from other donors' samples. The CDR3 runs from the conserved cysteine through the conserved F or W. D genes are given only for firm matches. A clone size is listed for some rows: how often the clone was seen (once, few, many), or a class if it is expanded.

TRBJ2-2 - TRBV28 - TGTGCCAGCAGCCCCACCCGCGGGAACGGGGAGCTGTTTTTT CASSPTRGNGELFF
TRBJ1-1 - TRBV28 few TGTGCCAGCAACAATCTTCCCATGGGTCGATATAACACTGAAGCTTTCTTT CASNNLPMGRYNTEAFF
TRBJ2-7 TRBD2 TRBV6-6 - TGTGCCAGCAGCCCCGGTGGGACTAGCGCCTACGAGCAGTACTTC CASSPGGTSAYEQYF
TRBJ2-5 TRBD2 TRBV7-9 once TGTGCCAGCAGCTTAGCGAGGTTAGCGGGAGTGGAGACCCAGTACTTC CASSLARLAGVETQYF
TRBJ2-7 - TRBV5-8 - TGTGCCAGCAGCTTGGGGGTTAGCGGACCCTACGAGCAGTACTTC CASSLGVSGPYEQYF
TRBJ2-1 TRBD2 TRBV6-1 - TGTGCCAGCAGTGGACCTAGCGGTACCTACAATGAGCAGTTCTTC CASSGPSGTYNEQFF
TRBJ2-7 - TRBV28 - TGTGCCAGCACCGCCCGCGGATACGAGCAGTACTTC CASTARGYEQYF
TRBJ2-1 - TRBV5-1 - TGCGCCAGCAGCTTGACAGGACTTGTTTACAATGAGCAGTTCTTC CASSLTGLVYNEQFF
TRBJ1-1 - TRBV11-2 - TGTGCCAGCAGTCCTAGAGGGGGGACTCCGAACACTGAAGCTTTCTTT CASSPRGGTPNTEAFF
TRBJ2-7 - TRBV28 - TGTGCCAGCAGTGTAGGGCTGAACGAGCAGTACTTC CASSVGLNEQYF
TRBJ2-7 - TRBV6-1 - TGTGCCAGCAGTGAAGACAGTAACGGAGACGAGCAGTACTTC CASSEDSNGDEQYF
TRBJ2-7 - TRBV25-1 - TGTGCCAGCAGGGAAGGGGGAATTGGGTACGAGCAGTACTTC CASREGGIGYEQYF
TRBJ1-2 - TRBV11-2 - TGTGCCAGCAGCTTAGGCAGGGGCTATGGCTACACCTTC CASSLGRGYGYTF
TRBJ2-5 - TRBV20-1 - TGCAGTGCACGACAACGGGAGACCCAGTACTTC CSARQRETQYF
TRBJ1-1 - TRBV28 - TGTGCCAGCAGTTCCTCCGGACAGAACACTGAAGCTTTCTTT CASSSSGQNTEAFF
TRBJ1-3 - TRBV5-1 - TGCGCCAGCAGCTTAGGGTTAAGCTCTGGAAACACCATATATTTT CASSLGLSSGNTIYF
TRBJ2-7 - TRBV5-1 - TGCGCCAGCAGCTTGGACAGGTTCTCCTACGAGCAGTACTTC CASSLDRFSYEQYF
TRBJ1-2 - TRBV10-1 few TGCGCCAGCACCCATTTTAGGGTCGATAACTATGGCTACACCTTC CASTHFRVDNYGYTF
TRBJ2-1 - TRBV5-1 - TGCGCCGGCACAGATTCCCGTCCCTACAATGAGCAGTTCTTC CAGTDSRPYNEQFF
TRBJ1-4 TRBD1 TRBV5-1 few TGCGCCAGCAGCTTGGGACAGGGAAATGAAAAACTGTTTTTT CASSLGQGNEKLFF